The clone carrying this TCR beta chain occurred a few times. Its antigen is unidentified. Trimming removed 3 bases at V and 2 bases at J, with 8 bases between. The CDR3 sequence is 14 residues long. This entry comes from a study of T-cell memory formation after mild COVID-19. Study in general: Largely donor-specific TCR clusters were found. Findings of the study overall: Several responding clones turned up in pre-infection memory, indicating that cross-reactive memory may have taken part.

TCR alpha and TCR beta cDNA libraries carrying sample barcodes and UMIs were produced by 5'RACE using constant-segment primers. TCRdb analysed the 5' RACE reads with MiXCR anew, one entry per CDR3 protein. The data show just under 350,000 distinct CDR3 sequences, under 15% seen once. The sequence was collected from a man aged 18-30 years who had mild COVID-19 (a few samples of this study predate the infection). Cell type and time point are not known. The chain carries TRBV12-3 or TRBV12-4 and TRBJ1-3; no clear D. The sequencing input was PBMCs or a T cell subset sorted from them (not recorded which). CDR3 DNA sequence: TGTGCCAGCAGTTTTGCAACTACTGGAAACACCATATATTTT. This encodes CASSFATTGNTIYF.